This is a list of T cell receptor beta chains from one sample in a study of neoadjuvant nivolumab and ipilimumab in lung cancer. Sequencing used immunoSEQ multiplex PCR; TCRdb keeps in-frame clones, though not all of them. Among 15,000 to 20,000 clones listed, 76% were seen once. The source material was tumor tissue, sampled after neoadjuvant nivolumab, alone or with ipilimumab, at or shortly before surgery. The source is an adult with non-small cell lung cancer. Both conserved end residues are part of each CDR3. The D gene is left open where the match is weak. Size is stated for part of the rows, as once, few or many counts, or as a class when the clone is expanded.

>TRBD1|NA|TRBJ2-5|TRBV7-2
TGTGCCAGCAGTTCAGCCGGACAGGGGGAAGAGACCCAGTACTTC
CASSSAGQGEETQYF
>NA|NA|TRBJ1-2|TRBV4-2
TGTGCCAGCAGCCAAGAGGTGGGGGGCGTCTATGGCTACACCTTC
CASSQEVGGVYGYTF
>NA|once|TRBJ2-6|TRBV5-1
TGCGCCAGCAGTCTAGACAGGCCTGGGGCCAACGTCCTGACTTTC
CASSLDRPGANVLTF
>NA|NA|TRBJ1-2|TRBV11-3
TGTGCCAGCAGCTTACAGGCAGGGGCTTCTAACTATGGCTACACCTTC
CASSLQAGASNYGYTF
>NA|NA|TRBJ2-5|TRBV9
TGTGCCAGCAGCGTAGGCCCAGGGACAACAGAGACCCAGTACTTC
CASSVGPGTTETQYF
>TRBD2|NA|TRBJ2-1|TRBV7-9
TGTGCCAGCAGCTTTTTTTCGGGGGGGGGCGGTGAGCAGTTCTTC
CASSFFSGGGGEQFF
>NA|few|TRBJ1-1|TRBV6-5
TGTGCCAGCAGTTACTCGGGTTCTGGGGACACTGAAGCTTTCTTT
CASSYSGSGDTEAFF
>TRBD2|NA|TRBJ2-3|TRBV5-6
TGTGCCAGCAGCCTGAGACTAGCGGGGGTTACAGATACGCAGTATTTT
CASSLRLAGVTDTQYF
>NA|NA|TRBJ1-5|TRBV9
TGTGCCAGCAGCGTAGGCGCCAGTCAGCCCCAGCATTTT
CASSVGASQPQHF
>NA|NA|TRBJ2-3|TRBV7-1
TGTGCCAGCAGCTTAGCGAGCGGTTCCTACACAGATACGCAGTATTTT
CASSLASGSYTDTQYF
>NA|NA|TRBJ1-2|TRBV13
TGTGCCAGCAGCTCGGGGAGTCAGGCCAACTATGGCTACACCTTC
CASSSGSQANYGYTF
>NA|NA|TRBJ2-5|TRBV7-9
TGTGCCAGCAGCTTTCAGGCAGGACAGCTAGAGACCCAGTACTTC
CASSFQAGQLETQYF
>NA|few|TRBJ1-1|TRBV7-9
TGTGCCAGCAGCTTATTGAAAGCGGGGTCCTTGAACACTGAAGCTTTCTTT
CASSLLKAGSLNTEAFF
>NA|NA|TRBJ1-1|TRBV5-1
TGCGCCAGCAGCTATGATTTAGGAGGGGTCATGAACACTGAAGCTTTCTTT
CASSYDLGGVMNTEAFF
>TRBD2|NA|TRBJ2-7|TRBV7-2
TGTGCCAGCAGCTTAATGCGGGGGGCCTCCTACGAGCAGTACTTC
CASSLMRGASYEQYF
>NA|few|TRBJ1-2|TRBV7-2
TGTGCCAGCAGCTTGCAGGGCGGAGGCTACACCTTC
CASSLQGGGYTF
>NA|few|TRBJ2-2|TRBV10-1
TGCGCCAGTTCCCCCGGGGTGACCACCGGGGAGCTGTTTTTT
CASSPGVTTGELFF
>TRBD1|few|TRBJ1-2|TRBV30
TGTGCCTGGAGGGGAGGACAGGGGGCAAGAGGCTACACCTTC
CAWRGGQGARGYTF
>TRBD1|NA|TRBJ1-5|TRBV19
TGTGCCAGTAGTAAGACAGGGGGCGCAAGGCGAGGTGATCAGCCCCAGCATTTT
CASSKTGGARRGDQPQHF
>NA|NA|TRBJ2-7|TRBV14
TGTGCCAGCAGCCTACTTGACGAGCAGTACTTC
CASSLLDEQYF
>TRBD1|NA|TRBJ2-5|TRBV2
TGTGCCAGTGAACCGGGACAGGTGGTCGAGACCCAGTACTTC
CASEPGQVVETQYF
>TRBD1|NA|TRBJ2-7|TRBV5-4
TGTGCCAGCAGCCGAAGACAGGGGGGCAACGAGCAGTACTTC
CASSRRQGGNEQYF
>NA|NA|TRBJ1-6|TRBV19
TGTGCCAGTAGTATGGCCAGCACGGCGTATTTCCACTTT
CASSMASTAYFHF
>TRBD1|NA|TRBJ1-6|TRBV6-1
TGTGCCAGCAGAGGACAGGGAATAATTTCGCCCCTCCACTTT
CASRGQGIISPLHF
>TRBD2|NA|TRBJ2-3|TRBV9
TGTGCCAGCAGCGTAGGCGGGGGGGCGCGGTCGGATACGCAGTATTTT
CASSVGGGARSDTQYF
>NA|NA|TRBJ1-2|TRBV6-5
TGTGCCAGCAGCCGCACCCACCGGGCGACTTATGGCTACACCTTC
CASSRTHRATYGYTF
>TRBD2|NA|TRBJ2-2|TRBV11-3
TGTGCCAGCAGCCTCGGACTAGCGGGGCCCACCGGGGAGCTGTTTTTT
CASSLGLAGPTGELFF
>TRBD1|NA|TRBJ1-2|TRBV13
TGTGCCAGCAGCTCTTCTCATACGGGACAGACTAACTATGGCTACACCTTC
CASSSSHTGQTNYGYTF
>TRBD1|NA|TRBJ1-1|TRBV6-1
TGTGCCAGCAGTGTGGACAGGGGGATTAACGCTTTCTTT
CASSVDRGINAFF
>NA|NA|TRBJ1-5|TRBV7-8
TGTGCCAGCAGCTTAGGGCAGGGCCGAAATCAGCCCCAGCATTTT
CASSLGQGRNQPQHF
>TRBD2|NA|TRBJ2-5|TRBV11-2
TGTGCCAGCAGCCGCGGGGGACGGAACCAGTACTTC
CASSRGGRNQYF
>NA|NA|TRBJ2-5|TRBV7-2
TGTGCCAGCAGCTTAGCCCGGGGTAGCGGTCAAGAGACCCAGTACTTC
CASSLARGSGQETQYF
>NA|NA|TRBJ2-7|TRBV6-1
TGTGCCAGCGGACAGTACGAGCAGTACTTC
CASGQYEQYF
>NA|NA|TRBJ2-7|TRBV11-2
TGTGCCAGCAGCTTAGATCAAGGGTACGAGCAGTACTTC
CASSLDQGYEQYF
>NA|NA|TRBJ1-6|TRBV2
TGTGCCAGCAGTGAAGACGGTCGTAGTTCACCCCTCCACTTT
CASSEDGRSSPLHF
>NA|NA|TRBJ1-2|TRBV11-2
TGTGCCAGCAGCTTAGTGGGGGGGCTCGAGGGCTACACCTTC
CASSLVGGLEGYTF
>TRBD1|NA|TRBJ1-4|TRBV5-1
TGCGCCAGCAGCGAGACAGGGGTTAATGAAAAACTGTTTTTT
CASSETGVNEKLFF
>TRBD2|NA|TRBJ2-3|TRBV6-1
TGTGCCAGCACCCCCCCGGGGGGGCTGACAGATACGCAGTATTTT
CASTPPGGLTDTQYF
>TRBD1|NA|TRBJ1-5|TRBV27
TGTGCCAGCAGCCTTAACAGGGGGCATCAGCCCCAGCATTTT
CASSLNRGHQPQHF
>NA|NA|TRBJ1-3|TRBV10-3
TGTGCCATCAAGGCTCAATACGACGGAAACACCATATATTTT
CAIKAQYDGNTIYF
>TRBD1|NA|TRBJ1-2|TRBV27
TGTGCCAGCAGTATTACAGGGGTCAACTATGGCTACACCTTC
CASSITGVNYGYTF
>TRBD1|NA|TRBJ2-1|TRBV7-3
TGTGCCAGCAGCCACGGGACAGGGAGGATGTATGAGCAGTTCTTC
CASSHGTGRMYEQFF